The rows below give T cell receptor beta chains drawn from one sample of a study of identical twins. TCRdb reprocessed the 5' RACE reads with MiXCR, giving one entry per CDR3 protein. The sample has about 690,000 distinct CDR3 sequences, around 6.1% seen once. The sequenced sample was naive T cells sorted from blood. The receptors originated from a man aged 18 to 30 in good health. The CDR3 runs from the conserved cysteine through the conserved F or W. Each record gives: clone size, D gene, V gene, J gene, CDR3 protein. D genes are given only for firm matches. Rows may omit the clone size; those that give it use once, few, many or a size class.

many	NA	TRBV12-3/TRBV12-4	TRBJ1-5	CASSLNSDQPQHF
NA	TRBD1	TRBV11-3	TRBJ2-1	CASSLAPQGASYNEQFF
few	NA	TRBV7-9	TRBJ2-2	CASSSPVVGTNTGELFF
NA	NA	TRBV5-1	TRBJ1-5	CASSLGDGGVGQPQHF
many	NA	TRBV7-9	TRBJ2-3	CASSSLYRDTQYF
NA	NA	TRBV7-6	TRBJ2-6	CASSLMDSLYGANVLTF
many	NA	TRBV9	TRBJ2-5	CASQRTNQETQYF
many	TRBD2	TRBV9	TRBJ2-3	CASSASGGDTDTQYF
few	NA	TRBV28	TRBJ2-1	CASSPYGARNEQFF
many	TRBD1	TRBV20-1	TRBJ2-7	CSARETGGHEQYF
many	NA	TRBV4-2	TRBJ2-7	CASSQETGVTYEQYF
NA	NA	TRBV6-1	TRBJ2-3	CASRTGMQGTDTQYF
many	NA	TRBV25-1	TRBJ2-1	CASSEYSEQFF
many	NA	TRBV28	TRBJ1-6	CASHYMGSPLHF
few	NA	TRBV7-2	TRBJ1-4	CASSYGAGNEKLFF
many	NA	TRBV18	TRBJ2-3	CASSPLDSTDTQYF